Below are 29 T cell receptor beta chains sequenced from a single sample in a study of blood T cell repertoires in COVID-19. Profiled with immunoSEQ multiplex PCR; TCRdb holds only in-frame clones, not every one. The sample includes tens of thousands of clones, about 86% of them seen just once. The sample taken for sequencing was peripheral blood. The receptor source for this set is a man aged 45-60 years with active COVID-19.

CDR3 DNA sequence: TGTGCCAGCTCCTTTTGGACAGCAACAGTCTCTGGAAACACCATATATTTT. Its translation is CASSFWTATVSGNTIYF. The rearrangement joins TRBV18 to TRBJ1-3; weak D call: TRBD1 (6 bases). V shed 6 bases and J shed 0 bases, with 18 bases lying between them. The CDR3 extends over 17 amino acids. Germline assignment: CDR1 KGHSH and CDR2 LQKENI.

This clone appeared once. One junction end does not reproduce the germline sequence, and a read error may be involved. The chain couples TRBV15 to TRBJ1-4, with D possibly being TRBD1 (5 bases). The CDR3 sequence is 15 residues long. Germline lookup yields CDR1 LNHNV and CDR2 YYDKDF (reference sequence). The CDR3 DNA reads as TGTGCCACCAGCAGAGATTTGGGGGGAAATGAGAAACTGTTTTTT. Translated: CATSRDLGGNEKLFF.

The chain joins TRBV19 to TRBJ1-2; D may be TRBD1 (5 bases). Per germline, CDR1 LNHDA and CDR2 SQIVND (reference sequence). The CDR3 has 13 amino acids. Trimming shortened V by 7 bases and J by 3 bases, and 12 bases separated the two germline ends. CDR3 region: CASTQEGYYGYTF. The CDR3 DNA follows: TGTGCCAGTACCCAGGAGGGGTACTATGGCTACACCTTC.

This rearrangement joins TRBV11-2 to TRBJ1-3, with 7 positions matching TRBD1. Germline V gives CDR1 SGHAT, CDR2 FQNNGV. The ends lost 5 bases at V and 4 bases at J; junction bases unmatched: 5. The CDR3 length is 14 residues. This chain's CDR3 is CASSDQGVGNTIYF. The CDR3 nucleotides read TGTGCCAGCAGCGACCAGGGGGTCGGAAACACCATATATTTT.

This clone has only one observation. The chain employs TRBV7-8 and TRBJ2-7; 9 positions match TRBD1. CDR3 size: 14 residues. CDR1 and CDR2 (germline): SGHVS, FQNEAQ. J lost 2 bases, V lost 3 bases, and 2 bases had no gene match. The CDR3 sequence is CASSLGTGTYEQYF. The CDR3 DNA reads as TGTGCCAGCAGCTTGGGGACAGGGACCTACGAGCAGTACTTC.

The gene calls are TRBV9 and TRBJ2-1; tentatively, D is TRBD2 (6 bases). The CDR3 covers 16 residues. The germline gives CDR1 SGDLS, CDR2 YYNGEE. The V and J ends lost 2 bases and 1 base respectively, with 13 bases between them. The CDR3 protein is CASSVLMRGSYNEQFF. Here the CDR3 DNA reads TGTGCCAGCAGCGTCCTAATGCGGGGATCCTACAATGAGCAGTTCTTC.

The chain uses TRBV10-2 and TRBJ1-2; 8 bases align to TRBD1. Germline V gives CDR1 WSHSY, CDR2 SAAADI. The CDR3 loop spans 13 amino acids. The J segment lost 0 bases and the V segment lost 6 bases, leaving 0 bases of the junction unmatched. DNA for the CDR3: TGCGCCAGCAGGGACAGGGCTAACTATGGCTACACCTTC. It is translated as CASRDRANYGYTF.

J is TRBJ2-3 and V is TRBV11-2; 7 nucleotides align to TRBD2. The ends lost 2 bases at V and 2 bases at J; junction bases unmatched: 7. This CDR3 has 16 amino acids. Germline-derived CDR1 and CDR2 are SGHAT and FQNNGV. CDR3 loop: CASSLRLAAPTDTQYF. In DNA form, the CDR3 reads TGTGCCAGCAGCTTAAGGCTAGCGGCTCCCACAGATACGCAGTATTTT.

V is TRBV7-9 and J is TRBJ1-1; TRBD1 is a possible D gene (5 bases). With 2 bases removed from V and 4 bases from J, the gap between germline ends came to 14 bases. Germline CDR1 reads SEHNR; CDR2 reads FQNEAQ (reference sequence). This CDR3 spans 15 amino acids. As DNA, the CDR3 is TGTGCCAGCAGCTTAAAGGGCAGGGTGGGCACTGAAGCTTTCTTT. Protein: CASSLKGRVGTEAFF.

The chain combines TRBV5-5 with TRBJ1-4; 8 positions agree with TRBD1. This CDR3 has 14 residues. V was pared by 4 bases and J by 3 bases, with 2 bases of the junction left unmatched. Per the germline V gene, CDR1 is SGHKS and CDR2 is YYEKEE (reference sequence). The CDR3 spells CASSQQGANEKLFF. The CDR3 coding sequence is TGTGCCAGCAGCCAACAGGGGGCTAATGAAAAACTGTTTTTT.

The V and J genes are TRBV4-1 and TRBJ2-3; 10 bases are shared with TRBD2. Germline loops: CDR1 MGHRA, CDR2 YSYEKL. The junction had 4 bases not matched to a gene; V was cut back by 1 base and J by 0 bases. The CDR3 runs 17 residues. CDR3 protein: CASSQGLAGASTDTQYF. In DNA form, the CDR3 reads TGCGCCAGCAGCCAAGGTCTAGCGGGGGCTAGCACAGATACGCAGTATTTT.

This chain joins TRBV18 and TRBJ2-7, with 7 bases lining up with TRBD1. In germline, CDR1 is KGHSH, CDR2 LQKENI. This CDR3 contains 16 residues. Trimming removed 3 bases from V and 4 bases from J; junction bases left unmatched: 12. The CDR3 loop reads CASSPNSKGAGYEQYV. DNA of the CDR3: TGTGCCAGCTCACCTAATTCTAAGGGGGCGGGTTACGAGCAGTACGTC.

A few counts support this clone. The CDR3: CASSEQKGQETQYF. The CDR3 region has the DNA TGTGCCAGCAGTGAGCAGAAGGGGCAAGAGACCCAGTACTTC. The genes are TRBV6-1 and TRBJ2-5; D perhaps matches TRBD1 (5 bases). CDR3 length equals 14 residues. Germline V gene lookup returns CDR1 MNHNS and CDR2 SASEGT. V shed 3 bases and J shed 2 bases, with 10 bases lying between them.

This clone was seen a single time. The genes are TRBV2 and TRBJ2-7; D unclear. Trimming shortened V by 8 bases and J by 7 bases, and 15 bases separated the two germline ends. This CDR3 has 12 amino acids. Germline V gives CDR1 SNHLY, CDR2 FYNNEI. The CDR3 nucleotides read TGTGCCAGCTTAATCCTGACTGGGGAGCAGTACTTC. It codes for CASLILTGEQYF.

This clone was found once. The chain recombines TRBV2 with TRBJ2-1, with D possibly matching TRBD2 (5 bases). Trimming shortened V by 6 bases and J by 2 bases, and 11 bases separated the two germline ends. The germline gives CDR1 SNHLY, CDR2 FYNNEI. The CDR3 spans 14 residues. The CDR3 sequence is CASRDWGPYNEQFF. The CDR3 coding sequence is TGTGCCAGCAGGGACTGGGGTCCCTACAATGAGCAGTTCTTC.

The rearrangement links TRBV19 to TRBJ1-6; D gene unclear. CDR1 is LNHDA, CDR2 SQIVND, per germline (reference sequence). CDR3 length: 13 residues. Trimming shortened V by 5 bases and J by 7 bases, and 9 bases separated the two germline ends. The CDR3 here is CASSQRVNSPLHF. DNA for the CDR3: TGTGCCAGTAGTCAACGGGTCAATTCACCCCTCCACTTT.

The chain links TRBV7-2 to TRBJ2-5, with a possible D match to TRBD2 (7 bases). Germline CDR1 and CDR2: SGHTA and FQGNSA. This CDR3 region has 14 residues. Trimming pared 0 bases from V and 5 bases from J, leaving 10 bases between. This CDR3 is CASSLAGGRETQYF. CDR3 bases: TGTGCCAGCAGCTTAGCGGGGGGGCGGGAGACCCAGTACTTC.

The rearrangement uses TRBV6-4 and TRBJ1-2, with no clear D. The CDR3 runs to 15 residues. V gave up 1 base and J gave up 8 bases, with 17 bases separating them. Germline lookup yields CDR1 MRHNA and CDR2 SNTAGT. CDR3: CASSDYSITTGGYTF. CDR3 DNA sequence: TGTGCCAGCAGTGACTACTCGATTACCACGGGGGGCTACACCTTC.

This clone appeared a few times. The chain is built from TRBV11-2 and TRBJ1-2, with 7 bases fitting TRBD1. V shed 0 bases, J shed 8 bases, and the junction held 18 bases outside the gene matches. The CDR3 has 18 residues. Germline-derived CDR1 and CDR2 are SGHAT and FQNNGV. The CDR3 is CASSLDRGSWGQPEGYTF. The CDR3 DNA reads TGTGCCAGCAGCTTAGATCGTGGGTCATGGGGACAGCCAGAAGGCTACACCTTC.

The CDR3 DNA reads as TGTGCCAGCAGTCTGTACAGGGTTGGTAACTATGGCTACACCTTC. Translating gives CASSLYRVGNYGYTF. The V and J genes are TRBV28 and TRBJ1-2; TRBD1 might be the D (6 bases). V dropped 5 bases and J dropped 1 base, with 14 bases sitting between them. The CDR3 length is 15 residues. The germline gives CDR1 MDHEN, CDR2 SYDVKM.

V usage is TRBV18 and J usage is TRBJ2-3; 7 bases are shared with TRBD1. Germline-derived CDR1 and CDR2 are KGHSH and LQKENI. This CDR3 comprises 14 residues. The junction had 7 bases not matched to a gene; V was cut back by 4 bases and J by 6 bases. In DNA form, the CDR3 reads TGTGCCAGCTCACAGACAGGGTCCACCGATACGCAGTATTTT. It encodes CASSQTGSTDTQYF.

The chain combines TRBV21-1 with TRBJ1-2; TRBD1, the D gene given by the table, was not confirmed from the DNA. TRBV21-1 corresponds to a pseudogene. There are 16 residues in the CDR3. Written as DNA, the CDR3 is TGTGCCAGGAGGACAGGGAGGGTGGTGAGGGGGTTTGGCTACACCTTC. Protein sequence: CARRTGRVVRGFGYTF.

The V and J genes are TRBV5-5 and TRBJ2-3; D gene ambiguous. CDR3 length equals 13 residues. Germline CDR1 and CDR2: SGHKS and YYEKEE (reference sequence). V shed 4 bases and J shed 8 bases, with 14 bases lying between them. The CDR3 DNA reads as TGTGCCAGCAGCCCCCCTCGTTCCGGTACGCAGTATTTT. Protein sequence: CASSPPRSGTQYF. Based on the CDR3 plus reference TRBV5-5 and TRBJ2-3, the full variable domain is DAGVTQSPTHLIKTRGQQVTLRCSPISGHKSVSWYQQVLGQGPQFIFQYYEKEERGRGNFPDRFSARQFPNYSSELNVNALLLGDSALYLCASSPPRSGTQYFGPGTRLTVL.

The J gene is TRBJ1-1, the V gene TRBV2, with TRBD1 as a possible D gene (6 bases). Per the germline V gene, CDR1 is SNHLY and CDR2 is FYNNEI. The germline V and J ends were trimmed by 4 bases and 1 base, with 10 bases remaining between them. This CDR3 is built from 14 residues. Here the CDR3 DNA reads TGTGCCAGCAGTGTTCGACAGGAGAACACTGAAGCTTTCTTT. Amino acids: CASSVRQENTEAFF. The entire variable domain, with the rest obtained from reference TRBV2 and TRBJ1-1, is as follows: EPEVTQTPSHQVTQMGQEVILRCVPISNHLYFYWYRQILGQKVEFLVSFYNNEISEKSEIFDDQFSVERPDGSNFTLKIRSTKLEDSAMYFCASSVRQENTEAFFGQGTRLTVV.

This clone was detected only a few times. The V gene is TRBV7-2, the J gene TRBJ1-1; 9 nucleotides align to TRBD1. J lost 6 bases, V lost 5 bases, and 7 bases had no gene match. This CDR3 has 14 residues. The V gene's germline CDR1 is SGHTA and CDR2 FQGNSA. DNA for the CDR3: TGTGCCAGCAGCCTTGGACAGGGGAGGGCTGAAGCTTTCTTT. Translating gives CASSLGQGRAEAFF.

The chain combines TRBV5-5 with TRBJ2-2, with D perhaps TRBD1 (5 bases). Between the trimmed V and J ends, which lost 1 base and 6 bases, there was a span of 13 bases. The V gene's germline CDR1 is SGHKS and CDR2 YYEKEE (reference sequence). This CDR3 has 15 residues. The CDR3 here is CASSLSVQGAGELFF. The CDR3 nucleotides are TGTGCCAGCAGCTTGTCAGTGCAGGGTGCCGGGGAGCTGTTTTTT.

CDR3 nucleotides: TGTGCCAGCAGTTACTCGGGCGCCTGGGGGGAGGCTGAAGCTTTCTTT. As protein: CASSYSGAWGEAEAFF. The chain has TRBV6-6 and TRBJ1-1; perhaps TRBD1 as D (5 bases). V was pared by 0 bases and J by 6 bases, with 17 bases between. Germline V gene lookup returns CDR1 MNHNY and CDR2 SVGAGI (reference sequence). The CDR3 spans 16 residues.

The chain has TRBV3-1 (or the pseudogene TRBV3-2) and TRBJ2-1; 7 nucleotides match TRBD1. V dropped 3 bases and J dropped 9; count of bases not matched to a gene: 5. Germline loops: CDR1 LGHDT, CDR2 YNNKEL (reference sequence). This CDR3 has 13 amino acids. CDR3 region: CASSHDRDGEQFF. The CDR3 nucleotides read TGTGCCAGCAGCCATGACAGGGACGGTGAGCAGTTCTTC.

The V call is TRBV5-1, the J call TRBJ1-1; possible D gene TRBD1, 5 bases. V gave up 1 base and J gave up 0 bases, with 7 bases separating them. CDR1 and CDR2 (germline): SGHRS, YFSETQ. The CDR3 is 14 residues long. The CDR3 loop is CASSLSQVNTEAFF. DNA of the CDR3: TGCGCCAGCAGCTTGTCACAGGTGAACACTGAAGCTTTCTTT. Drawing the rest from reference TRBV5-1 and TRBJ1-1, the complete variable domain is KAGVTQTPRYLIKTRGQQVTLSCSPISGHRSVSWYQQTPGQGLQFLFEYFSETQRNKGNFPGRFSGRQFSNSRSEMNVSTLELGDSALYLCASSLSQVNTEAFFGQGTRLTVV.